The next 14 T cell receptor beta chains were all read from a single sample in a study of human T cells and chemical hapten exposure. RNA extraction used unfractionated whole blood as the source of total RNA. TCRdb ran MiXCR on the 5' RACE reads and lists one entry per CDR3 protein. The top ten clones hold over 1.1% of a sample with more than 140,000 distinct CDR3 sequences, around 4.1% of them seen once. The receptors come from a female donor in good health.

This clonotype has ten or more counts. The chain employs TRBV19 and TRBJ2-7, with TRBD1 matching over 8 bases. The length of the CDR3 is 15 residues. Germline CDR1 reads LNHDA; CDR2 reads SQIVND (reference sequence). Unmatched junction bases numbered 7, after V lost 3 bases and J lost 3 bases. The CDR3 DNA reads TGTGCCAGTAGTATTGGACAGGGCGGACACTACGAGCAGTACTTC. It translates to CASSIGQGGHYEQYF. The full variable domain, with the rest looked up from reference TRBV19 and TRBJ2-7, is DGGITQSPKYLFRKEGQNVTLSCEQNLNHDAMYWYRQDPGQGLRLIYYSQIVNDFQKGDIAEGYSVSREKKESFPLTVTSAQKNPTAFYLCASSIGQGGHYEQYFGPGTRLTVT.

This clonotype was observed many times. The V gene is TRBV20-1, the J gene TRBJ1-2; the D is unclear. The V and J ends lost 0 bases and 8 bases respectively, with 4 bases between them. The CDR3 sequence is 10 residues long. The germline V gene has CDR1 DFQATT and CDR2 SNEGSKA (reference sequence). CDR3 residues: CSAREGGYTF. CDR3 DNA: TGCAGTGCTAGAGAAGGGGGCTACACCTTC.

The V gene is TRBV7-3, the J gene TRBJ2-1; 8 bases line up with TRBD2. CDR3 length equals 18 residues. CDR1 SGHTA and CDR2 FQGTGA come from the germline V gene. Trimming took 5 bases from V and 5 from J; bases not matched to a gene: 17. In DNA, the CDR3 is TGTGCCAGCAGCCTCCGGGGGGGAGCTATTTTTATAAACAATGAGCAGTTCTTC. Its protein is CASSLRGGAIFINNEQFF.

Ten or more counts support this clonotype. The chain carries TRBV12-3 or TRBV12-4 and TRBJ2-7; 9 bases are a match to TRBD1. With 6 bases clipped from V and 4 bases from J, the junction kept 10 bases outside the gene matches. The CDR3 length is 15 residues. The CDR3 DNA is TGTGCCAGCAGCCTCAGGACAGGGGAATTGTACGAGCAGTACTTC. Translation: CASSLRTGELYEQYF.

This clonotype appeared many times. The chain carries TRBV3-1 and TRBJ2-2; D not certain. CDR1 is LGHDT, CDR2 YNNKEL, per germline (reference sequence). V shed 4 bases and J shed 2 bases, with 14 bases lying between them. This CDR3 comprises 16 residues. In nucleotides, the CDR3 is TGTGCCAGCAGCCCCCCTTGGGGTTTCAACACCGGGGAGCTGTTTTTT. It is translated as CASSPPWGFNTGELFF.

This clonotype was seen at least ten times. The V gene is TRBV5-1, the J gene TRBJ2-7; TRBD1 matches 11 bases. CDR1 and CDR2 from the germline V gene are SGHRS and YFSETQ. The CDR3 totals 15 residues. Trimming took 4 bases from V and 3 from J; bases not matched to a gene: 6. This CDR3 is CASSPDRGRFYEQYF. CDR3 in DNA: TGCGCCAGCAGCCCGGACAGGGGGCGCTTCTACGAGCAGTACTTC.

This clonotype occurred many times. The gene calls are TRBV27 and TRBJ1-6, with D possibly TRBD1 on 5 matching bases. The V and J ends lost 8 bases and 11 bases respectively, with 19 bases between them. Germline lookup yields CDR1 MNHEY and CDR2 SMNVEV (reference sequence). This CDR3 comprises 14 residues. CDR3 in amino acids: CASRDRGGSTPLHF. CDR3 coding DNA: TGTGCCAGCCGGGACCGGGGTGGTTCGACACCCCTCCACTTT.

The chain is built from TRBV20-1 and TRBJ1-1, with TRBD1 matching over 8 bases. This CDR3 has 13 residues. V gave up 7 bases and J gave up 6 bases; unmatched junction bases: 10. Germline V gene data show CDR1 as DFQATT and CDR2 as SNEGSKA (reference sequence). The CDR3 nucleotides are TGCAGTGTCCGGACAGGGTCTACGGCTGAAGCTTTCTTT. Translated, it gives CSVRTGSTAEAFF.

In this sample, this clonotype turned up many times. V and J are TRBV7-2 and TRBJ1-2; 7 bases are a match to TRBD1. Trimming took 0 bases from V and 8 from J; bases not matched to a gene: 6. This CDR3 comprises 14 residues. Germline CDR1 and CDR2: SGHTA and FQGNSA. CDR3 region: CASSLATGDRGYTF. Written as DNA, the CDR3 is TGTGCCAGCAGCTTAGCTACAGGGGATCGGGGCTACACCTTC.

This clonotype was recorded many times. The chain is built from TRBV2 and TRBJ1-6; 9 nucleotides line up with TRBD1. Losses at the gene ends were 6 bases for V and 10 bases for J; bases not matched to a gene: 4. This CDR3 is built from 13 residues. The V gene's germline CDR1 is SNHLY and CDR2 FYNNEI. The CDR3 sequence is CASSVTGGSPLHF. CDR3 sequence (DNA): TGTGCCAGCAGCGTAACAGGGGGCTCACCCCTCCACTTT.

Many counts were recorded for this clonotype. The chain has TRBV7-9 and TRBJ1-2, with 7 bases lining up with TRBD1. After removal of 3 bases from V and 7 bases from J, the junction contained 17 bases not matched to a gene. The CDR3 length is 17 residues. Germline V CDR1 and CDR2: SEHNR, FQNEAQ (reference sequence). The CDR3: CASSFELARDRLLGYTF. For the CDR3, the DNA is TGTGCCAGCAGCTTTGAACTTGCCCGGGACAGACTTCTTGGCTACACCTTC.

This clonotype was counted ten times or more. The V and J genes are TRBV5-6 and TRBJ1-5; D gene ambiguous. The germline V gene has CDR1 SGHDT and CDR2 YYEEEE. Between the trimmed V and J ends, which lost 1 base and 3 bases, there was a span of 5 bases. The CDR3 is 13 residues long. The CDR3 here is CASSLKFNQPQHF. CDR3 DNA sequence: TGTGCCAGCAGCTTGAAGTTCAATCAGCCCCAGCATTTT.

This clonotype was seen a few times. The chain joins TRBV5-6 to TRBJ2-7; 9 bases agree with TRBD1. This CDR3 spans 15 amino acids. V was pared by 4 bases and J by 5 bases, with 10 bases of the junction left unmatched. Per germline, CDR1 SGHDT and CDR2 YYEEEE. CDR3 sequence reads: CASSGPGTGLHEQYF. In DNA form, the CDR3 reads TGTGCCAGCAGCGGACCCGGGACAGGGTTACACGAGCAGTACTTC.

This clonotype was seen at least ten times. The chain couples TRBV7-6 to TRBJ1-2; D gene unclear. Trimming removed 2 bases from V and 0 bases from J, with 10 bases in between. The CDR3 runs to 15 residues. Germline CDR1 is SGHVS and CDR2 is FNYEAQ. CDR3 sequence (DNA): TGTGCCAGCAGCTTAAAACCCGAGGCTAACTATGGCTACACCTTC. This translates into CASSLKPEANYGYTF. Combining the CDR3 with reference TRBV7-6 and TRBJ1-2 gives the whole variable domain GAGVSQSPRYKVTKRGQDVALRCDPISGHVSLYWYRQALGQGPEFLTYFNYEAQQDKSGLPNDRFSAERPEGSISTLTIQRTEQRDSAMYRCASSLKPEANYGYTFGSGTRLTVV.